This T cell receptor (beta chain) was recovered during a study of T cell responses to AZD1222 COVID-19 vaccine. Study as a whole: Second-dose recipients at about 4 or about 12 weeks were treated as one pooled group.

Of note for this clone: Its antigen remains unidentified.

Assay used: immunoSEQ multiplex PCR; TCRdb lists only in-frame clones, some missing. The data contain 95,000 to 150,000 clones, about nine tenths of them seen just once; the ten biggest clones take up under 1.2%. Study-wide findings and caveats: Just six people given AZD1222 tested seropositive at baseline.

The CDR3 has 15 amino acids. Trimming removed 0 bases from V and 5 bases from J; junction bases left unmatched: 7. The germline V gene has CDR1 SGHNT and CDR2 YYREEE (reference sequence). This sample comprised peripheral blood, obtained on day 0 of AZD1222 vaccination. The V call is TRBV5-4, the J call TRBJ1-2; 7 bases line up with TRBD1. This TCR derives from an adult in good health. The CDR3 sequence is CASSLDRGLTYGYTF. In DNA, the CDR3 is TGTGCCAGCAGCTTGGATAGGGGGCTCACTTATGGCTACACCTTC.